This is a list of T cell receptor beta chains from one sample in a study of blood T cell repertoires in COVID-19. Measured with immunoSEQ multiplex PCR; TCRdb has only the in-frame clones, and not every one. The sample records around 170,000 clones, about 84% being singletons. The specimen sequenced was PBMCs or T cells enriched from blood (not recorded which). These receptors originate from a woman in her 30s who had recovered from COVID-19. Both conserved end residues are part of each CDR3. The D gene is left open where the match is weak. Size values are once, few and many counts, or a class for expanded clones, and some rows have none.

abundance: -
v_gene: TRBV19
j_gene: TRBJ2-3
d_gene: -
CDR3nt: TGTGCCAGTAGTATAGATCGAGGAGGGTCAGATACGCAGTATTTT
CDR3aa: CASSIDRGGSDTQYF

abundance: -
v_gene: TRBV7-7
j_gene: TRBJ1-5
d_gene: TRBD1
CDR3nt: TGTGCCAGCAGCACCCACAGGGGGCTTGCTCAGCCCCAGCATTTT
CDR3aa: CASSTHRGLAQPQHF

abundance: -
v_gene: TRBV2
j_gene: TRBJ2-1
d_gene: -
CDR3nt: TGTGCCAGCAGGGCCAACGACCAGGCGCAGTTCTTC
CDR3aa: CASRANDQAQFF

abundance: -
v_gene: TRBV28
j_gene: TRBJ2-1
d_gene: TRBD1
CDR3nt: TGTGCCAGCTGTGGCGACAGGGGTTACTACAATGAGCAGTTCTTC
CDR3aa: CASCGDRGYYNEQFF

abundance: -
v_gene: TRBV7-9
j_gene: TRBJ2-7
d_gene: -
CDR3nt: TGTGCCAGCAGCTTACAGGCCAAAGCCTACGAGCAGTACTTC
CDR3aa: CASSLQAKAYEQYF

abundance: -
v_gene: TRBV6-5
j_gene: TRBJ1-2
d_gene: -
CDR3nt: TGTGCCAGCAGTTATTTGGCAGACTATGGCTACACCTTC
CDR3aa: CASSYLADYGYTF

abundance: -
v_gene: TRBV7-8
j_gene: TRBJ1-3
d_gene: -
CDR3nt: TGTGCCAGCAGCTTCCGGGGGAGAAACACCATATATTTT
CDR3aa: CASSFRGRNTIYF

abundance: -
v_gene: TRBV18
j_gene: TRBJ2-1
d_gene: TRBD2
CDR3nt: TGTGCCAGCTCACTGACTAGCGGGAGTGGCAATGAGCAGTTCTTC
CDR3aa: CASSLTSGSGNEQFF

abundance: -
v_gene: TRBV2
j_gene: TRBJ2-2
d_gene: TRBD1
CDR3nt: TGTGCCAGCAGTGGACAGGGCATAGCCGGGGAGCTGTTTTTT
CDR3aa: CASSGQGIAGELFF

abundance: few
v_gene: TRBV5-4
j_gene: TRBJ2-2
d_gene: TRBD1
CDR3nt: TGTGCCAGCAGCTTGCGGACAGGGGCGAACACCGGGGAGCTGTTTTTT
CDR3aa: CASSLRTGANTGELFF

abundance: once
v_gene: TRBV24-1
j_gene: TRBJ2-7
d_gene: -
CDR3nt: TGTGCCACCAGTGATCTCCTATACGAGCAGTACTTC
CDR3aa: CATSDLLYEQYF

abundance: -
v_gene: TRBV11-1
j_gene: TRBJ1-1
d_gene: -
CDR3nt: TGTGCCAGCAGCCAAAGGACAGCTATGAACACTGAAGCTTTCTTT
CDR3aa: CASSQRTAMNTEAFF

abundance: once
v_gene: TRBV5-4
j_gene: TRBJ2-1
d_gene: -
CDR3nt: TGTGCCAGCAGCCCGTACACGGAGAAGGATGAGCAGTTCTTC
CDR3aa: CASSPYTEKDEQFF

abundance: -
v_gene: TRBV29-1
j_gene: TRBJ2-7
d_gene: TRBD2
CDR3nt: TGCAGCGTTGAAAAGGGACTAGCGGGGTCCTACGAGCAGTACTTC
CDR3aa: CSVEKGLAGSYEQYF

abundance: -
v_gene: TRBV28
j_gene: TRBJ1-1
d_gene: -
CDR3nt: TGTGCCAGCAGTTTAGGGGCTATGAACACTGAAGCTTTCTTT
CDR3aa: CASSLGAMNTEAFF

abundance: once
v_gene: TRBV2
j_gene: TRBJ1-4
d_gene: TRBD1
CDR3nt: TGTGCCAGCAGTAAAAACAGGGGAATAAATGAAAAACTGTTTTTT
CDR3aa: CASSKNRGINEKLFF